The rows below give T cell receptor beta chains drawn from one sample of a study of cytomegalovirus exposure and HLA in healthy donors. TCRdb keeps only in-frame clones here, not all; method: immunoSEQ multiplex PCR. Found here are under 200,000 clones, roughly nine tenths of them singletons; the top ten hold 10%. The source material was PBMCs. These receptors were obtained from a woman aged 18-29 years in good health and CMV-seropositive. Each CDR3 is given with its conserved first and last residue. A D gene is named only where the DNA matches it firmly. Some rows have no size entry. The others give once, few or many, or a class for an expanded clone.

cdr3_nt: TGTGCCAGCAGTTACCTCGAGACTAGCGGTTACAATGAGCAGTTCTTC
cdr3_aa: CASSYLETSGYNEQFF
j_call: TRBJ2-1
d_call: TRBD2
v_call: TRBV6-6
clone_size: .

cdr3_nt: TGCGCCAGCAGCGAAGCCCGGGAGGTCGACTACAATGAGCAGTTCTTC
cdr3_aa: CASSEAREVDYNEQFF
j_call: TRBJ2-1
d_call: TRBD2
v_call: TRBV4-1
clone_size: .

cdr3_nt: TGTGCCAGCAGCCCCCCAGTCAACCTTGAAGCTTTCTTT
cdr3_aa: CASSPPVNLEAFF
j_call: TRBJ1-1
d_call: .
v_call: TRBV11-1
clone_size: .

cdr3_nt: TGTGCCAGCAGCTTAGATCGGTCAGGGACTAGAGAGACCCAGTACTTC
cdr3_aa: CASSLDRSGTRETQYF
j_call: TRBJ2-5
d_call: TRBD2
v_call: TRBV7-9
clone_size: .

cdr3_nt: TGTGCCAGCAGCCTCGGACTAGCGGGCGTATTCTACGAGCAGTACTTC
cdr3_aa: CASSLGLAGVFYEQYF
j_call: TRBJ2-7
d_call: TRBD2
v_call: TRBV7-2
clone_size: .

cdr3_nt: TGCGCCAGCAGCCAAGATTCAGGGGTAACCGGGGAGCTGTTTTTT
cdr3_aa: CASSQDSGVTGELFF
j_call: TRBJ2-2
d_call: .
v_call: TRBV4-3
clone_size: .

cdr3_nt: TGTGCCAGCAGTCTAGGACAGGGTGAATATCAGCCCCAGCATTTT
cdr3_aa: CASSLGQGEYQPQHF
j_call: TRBJ1-5
d_call: TRBD1
v_call: TRBV27
clone_size: .

cdr3_nt: TGTGCCAGCAGTCCGGAGACAGCAAACCATCAGCCCCAGCATTTT
cdr3_aa: CASSPETANHQPQHF
j_call: TRBJ1-5
d_call: .
v_call: TRBV27
clone_size: .

cdr3_nt: TGTGCCAGCAGTGAGACGGACAGGGGATATGGCTACACCTTC
cdr3_aa: CASSETDRGYGYTF
j_call: TRBJ1-2
d_call: TRBD1
v_call: TRBV6-1
clone_size: .

cdr3_nt: TGTGCCAGCAGTGTCTCCCAGGGTACTGGAAACACCATATATTTT
cdr3_aa: CASSVSQGTGNTIYF
j_call: TRBJ1-3
d_call: .
v_call: TRBV25-1
clone_size: once

cdr3_nt: TGTGCCAGCAGTTTAGATCTAGCGGGGGACAATGAGCAGTTCTTC
cdr3_aa: CASSLDLAGDNEQFF
j_call: TRBJ2-1
d_call: TRBD2
v_call: TRBV27
clone_size: .

cdr3_nt: TGTGCCAGCAGTGCGACCTGGGGGACAGTGGACACTGAAGCTTTCTTT
cdr3_aa: CASSATWGTVDTEAFF
j_call: TRBJ1-1
d_call: TRBD1
v_call: TRBV2
clone_size: .

cdr3_nt: TGCGCCAGCAGCTTACAGGGGGACGTCACTGAAGCTTTCTTT
cdr3_aa: CASSLQGDVTEAFF
j_call: TRBJ1-1
d_call: TRBD1
v_call: TRBV5-1
clone_size: .

cdr3_nt: TGCGCCAGTCGGACTCCCGCCGGGGAGCTGTTTTTT
cdr3_aa: CASRTPAGELFF
j_call: TRBJ2-2
d_call: .
v_call: TRBV10-2
clone_size: .

cdr3_nt: TGTGCCAGCAGCCTACGGACAGGGAGAAGGAATACCGGGGAGCTGTTTTTT
cdr3_aa: CASSLRTGRRNTGELFF
j_call: TRBJ2-2
d_call: TRBD1
v_call: TRBV7-2
clone_size: .

cdr3_nt: TGTGCCAGCAGGGGGACAGGTACCGGGGAGCTGTTTTTT
cdr3_aa: CASRGTGTGELFF
j_call: TRBJ2-2
d_call: TRBD1
v_call: TRBV11-2
clone_size: .

cdr3_nt: TGTGCCAGTAGTGGCTCAGGGGCAGGGTATGGCTACACCTTC
cdr3_aa: CASSGSGAGYGYTF
j_call: TRBJ1-2
d_call: .
v_call: TRBV19
clone_size: .

cdr3_nt: TGTGCCAGCTCATCAGGACTAGCGGGAAGAGAGCAGTACTTC
cdr3_aa: CASSSGLAGREQYF
j_call: TRBJ2-7
d_call: TRBD2
v_call: TRBV18
clone_size: once

cdr3_nt: TGTGCCAGCAGCCAGGTTGGCAATCAGCCCCAGCATTTT
cdr3_aa: CASSQVGNQPQHF
j_call: TRBJ1-5
d_call: .
v_call: TRBV9
clone_size: .

cdr3_nt: TGTGCCAGCAGCTTTAGGGGAGGTGGCACTGAAGCTTTCTTT
cdr3_aa: CASSFRGGGTEAFF
j_call: TRBJ1-1
d_call: .
v_call: TRBV7-3
clone_size: .

cdr3_nt: TGTGCCAGCAGTTACCGGAGGGAGATAAACAATGAGCAGTTCTTC
cdr3_aa: CASSYRREINNEQFF
j_call: TRBJ2-1
d_call: .
v_call: TRBV6-5
clone_size: .

cdr3_nt: TGCGCCAGCAGCCAAGACCCGGGACAGTTATACTACGAGCAGTACTTC
cdr3_aa: CASSQDPGQLYYEQYF
j_call: TRBJ2-7
d_call: TRBD1
v_call: TRBV4-3
clone_size: .

cdr3_nt: TGCAGCAGTCGGGTAGCGGGAGAATACAATGAGCAGTTCTTC
cdr3_aa: CSSRVAGEYNEQFF
j_call: TRBJ2-1
d_call: TRBD2
v_call: TRBV29-1
clone_size: .

cdr3_nt: TGTGCCAGCAGTCCGACTAGCGGGTTGCTAGATACGCAGTATTTT
cdr3_aa: CASSPTSGLLDTQYF
j_call: TRBJ2-3
d_call: TRBD2
v_call: TRBV6-5
clone_size: .

cdr3_nt: TGTGCCAGCTCACCCCTACCGAGGAACACTGAAGCTTTCTTT
cdr3_aa: CASSPLPRNTEAFF
j_call: TRBJ1-1
d_call: .
v_call: TRBV18
clone_size: .

cdr3_nt: TGTGCCAGCAGCGAAGGACTAGCGAGGCACTACGAGCAGTACTTC
cdr3_aa: CASSEGLARHYEQYF
j_call: TRBJ2-7
d_call: TRBD2
v_call: TRBV11-3
clone_size: few

cdr3_nt: TGTGCCAGTAGAGATCAGGGGTCTGAAGCTTTCTTT
cdr3_aa: CASRDQGSEAFF
j_call: TRBJ1-1
d_call: .
v_call: TRBV19
clone_size: .

cdr3_nt: TGTGCCGGCAGCAGAGCGCGACTAGCGGGATCGAAAGATACGCAGTATTTT
cdr3_aa: CAGSRARLAGSKDTQYF
j_call: TRBJ2-3
d_call: TRBD2
v_call: TRBV7-8
clone_size: .

cdr3_nt: TGTGCCAGCAGTGACAGCTTCCAAGAGACCCAGTACTTC
cdr3_aa: CASSDSFQETQYF
j_call: TRBJ2-5
d_call: .
v_call: TRBV27
clone_size: .

cdr3_nt: TGTGCCAGCAGTGAAGCGGGACAGGGGTATGGCTACACCTTC
cdr3_aa: CASSEAGQGYGYTF
j_call: TRBJ1-2
d_call: TRBD1
v_call: TRBV6-1
clone_size: .

cdr3_nt: TGTGCCAGCAGCGTACAGGGAAACGAGCAGTACTTC
cdr3_aa: CASSVQGNEQYF
j_call: TRBJ2-7
d_call: .
v_call: TRBV7-9
clone_size: .

cdr3_nt: TGTGCCAGCAGTGCCGGGACTAGCGGGAGTGGGGAGACCCAGTACTTC
cdr3_aa: CASSAGTSGSGETQYF
j_call: TRBJ2-5
d_call: TRBD2
v_call: TRBV6-1
clone_size: .